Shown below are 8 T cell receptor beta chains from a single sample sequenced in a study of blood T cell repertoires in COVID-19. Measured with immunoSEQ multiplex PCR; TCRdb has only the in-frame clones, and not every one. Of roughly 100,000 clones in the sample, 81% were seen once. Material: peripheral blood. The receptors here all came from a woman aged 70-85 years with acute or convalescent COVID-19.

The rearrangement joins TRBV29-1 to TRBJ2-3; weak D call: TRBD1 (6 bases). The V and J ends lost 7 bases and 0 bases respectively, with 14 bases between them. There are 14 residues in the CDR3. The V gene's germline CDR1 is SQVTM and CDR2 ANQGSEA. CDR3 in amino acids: CSATRDTSTDTQYF. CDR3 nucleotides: TGCAGCGCTACCCGGGACACTAGCACAGATACGCAGTATTTT.

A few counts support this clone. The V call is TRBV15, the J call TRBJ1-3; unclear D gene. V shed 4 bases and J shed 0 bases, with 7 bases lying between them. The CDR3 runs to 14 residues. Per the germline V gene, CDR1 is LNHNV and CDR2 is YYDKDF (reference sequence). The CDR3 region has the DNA TGTGCCACCAGCAACGGGGTCTCTGGAAACACCATATATTTT. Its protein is CATSNGVSGNTIYF.

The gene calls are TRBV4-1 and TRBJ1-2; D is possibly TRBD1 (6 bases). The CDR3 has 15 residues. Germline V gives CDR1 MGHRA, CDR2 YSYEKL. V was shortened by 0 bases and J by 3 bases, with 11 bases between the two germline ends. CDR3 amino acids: CASSQESNRDYGYTF. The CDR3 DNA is TGCGCCAGCAGCCAAGAGTCGAACAGGGACTATGGCTACACCTTC.

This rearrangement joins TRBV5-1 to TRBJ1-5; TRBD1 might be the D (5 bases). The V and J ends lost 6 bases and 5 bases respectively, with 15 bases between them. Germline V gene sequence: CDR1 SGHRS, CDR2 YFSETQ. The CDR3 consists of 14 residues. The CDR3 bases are TGCGCCAGCACACTTAACGGCAGGGATCAGCCCCAGCATTTT. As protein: CASTLNGRDQPQHF.

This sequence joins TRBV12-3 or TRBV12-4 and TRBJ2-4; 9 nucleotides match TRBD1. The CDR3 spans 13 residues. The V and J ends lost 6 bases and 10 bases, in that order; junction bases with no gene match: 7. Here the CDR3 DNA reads TGTGCCAGCAGGACGGGACAGGGAGGGATTCAGTACTTC. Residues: CASRTGQGGIQYF.

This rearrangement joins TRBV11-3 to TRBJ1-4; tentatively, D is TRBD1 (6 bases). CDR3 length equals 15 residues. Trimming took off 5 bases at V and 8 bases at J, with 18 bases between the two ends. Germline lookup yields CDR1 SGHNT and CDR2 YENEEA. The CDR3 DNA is TGTGCCAGCAGCCCTATATCAGGGGAGGGAGAAAAACTGTTTTTT. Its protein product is CASSPISGEGEKLFF.

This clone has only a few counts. The CDR3 DNA follows: TGTGCCACCAGCAGAGATTGGGGACTAGCAGAGGCGGACGAGCAGTACTTC. Protein sequence: CATSRDWGLAEADEQYF. The rearrangement uses TRBV15 and TRBJ2-7, with 9 bases lining up with TRBD2. The CDR3 extends over 17 amino acids. Germline V gene lookup returns CDR1 LNHNV and CDR2 YYDKDF (reference sequence). Germline trimming cut 0 bases from V and 5 bases from J; bases unmatched to any gene: 11. Variable domain in full (rest from reference TRBV15 and TRBJ2-7): DAMVIQNPRYQVTQFGKPVTLSCSQTLNHNVMYWYQQKSSQAPKLLFHYYDKDFNNEADTPDNFQSRRPNTSFCFLDIRSPGLGDTAMYLCATSRDWGLAEADEQYFGPGTRLTVT.

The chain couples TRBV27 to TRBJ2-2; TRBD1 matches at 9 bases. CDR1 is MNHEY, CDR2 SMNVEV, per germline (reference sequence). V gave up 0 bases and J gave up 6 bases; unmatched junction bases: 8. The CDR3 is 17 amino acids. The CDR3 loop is CASSLSIGTGLAGELFF. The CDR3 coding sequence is TGTGCCAGCAGTTTATCAATTGGGACAGGGTTGGCCGGGGAGCTGTTTTTT.